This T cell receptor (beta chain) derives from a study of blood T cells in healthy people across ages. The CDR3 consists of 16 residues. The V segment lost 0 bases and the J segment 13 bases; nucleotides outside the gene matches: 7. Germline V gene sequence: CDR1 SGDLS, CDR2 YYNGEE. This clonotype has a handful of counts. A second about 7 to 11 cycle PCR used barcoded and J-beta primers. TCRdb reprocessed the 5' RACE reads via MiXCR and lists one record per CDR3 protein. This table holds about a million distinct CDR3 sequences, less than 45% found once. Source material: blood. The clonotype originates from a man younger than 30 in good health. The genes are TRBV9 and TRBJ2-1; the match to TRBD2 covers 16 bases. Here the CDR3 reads CASSVDPGLAGGGQFF. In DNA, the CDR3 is TGTGCCAGCAGCGTAGATCCGGGACTAGCGGGGGGGGGCCAGTTCTTC.